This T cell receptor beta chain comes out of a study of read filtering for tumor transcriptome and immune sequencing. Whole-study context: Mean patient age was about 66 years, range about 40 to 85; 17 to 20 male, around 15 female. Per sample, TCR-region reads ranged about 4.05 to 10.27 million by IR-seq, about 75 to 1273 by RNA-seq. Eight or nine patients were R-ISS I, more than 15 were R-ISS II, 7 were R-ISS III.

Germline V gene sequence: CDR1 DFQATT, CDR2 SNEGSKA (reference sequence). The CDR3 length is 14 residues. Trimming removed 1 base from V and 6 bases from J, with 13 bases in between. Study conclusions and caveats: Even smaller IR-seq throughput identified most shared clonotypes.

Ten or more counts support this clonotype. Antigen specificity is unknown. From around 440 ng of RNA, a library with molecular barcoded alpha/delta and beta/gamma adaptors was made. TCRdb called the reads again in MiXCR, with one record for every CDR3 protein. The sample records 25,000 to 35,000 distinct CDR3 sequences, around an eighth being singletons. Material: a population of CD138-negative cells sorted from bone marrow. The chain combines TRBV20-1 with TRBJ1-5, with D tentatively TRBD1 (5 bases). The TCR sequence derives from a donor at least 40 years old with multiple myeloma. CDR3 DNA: TGCAGTGCTAGAGCTGTGGGGCTTGGTCAGCCCCAGCATTTT. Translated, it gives CSARAVGLGQPQHF.